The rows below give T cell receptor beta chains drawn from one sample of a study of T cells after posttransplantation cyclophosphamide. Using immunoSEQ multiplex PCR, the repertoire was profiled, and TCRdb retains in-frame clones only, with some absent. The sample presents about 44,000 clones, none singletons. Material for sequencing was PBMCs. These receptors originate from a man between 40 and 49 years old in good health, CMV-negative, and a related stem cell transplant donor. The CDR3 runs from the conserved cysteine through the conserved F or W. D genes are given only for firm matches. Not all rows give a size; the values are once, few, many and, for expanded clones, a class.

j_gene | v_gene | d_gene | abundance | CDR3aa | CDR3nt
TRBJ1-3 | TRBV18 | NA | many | CASSPQKHGNTIYF | TGTGCCAGCTCACCCCAGAAACATGGAAACACCATATATTTT
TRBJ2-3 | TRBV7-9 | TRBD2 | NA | CASSTTSGRPPISTDTQYF | TGTGCCAGCAGCACGACTAGCGGGAGGCCCCCAATTAGCACAGATACGCAGTATTTT
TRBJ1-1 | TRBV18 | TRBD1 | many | CASSPQQQGMNTEAFF | TGTGCCAGCTCACCACAACAACAGGGGATGAACACTGAAGCTTTCTTT
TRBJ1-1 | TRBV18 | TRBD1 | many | CASSRGQASSTEAFF | TGTGCCAGCTCACGGGGACAGGCTTCATCTACTGAAGCTTTCTTT
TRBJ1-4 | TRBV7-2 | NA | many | CASSPNLANEKLFF | TGTGCCAGCAGCCCTAATTTGGCTAATGAAAAACTGTTTTTT
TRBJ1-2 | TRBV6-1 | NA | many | CASTEQVPGYTF | TGTGCCAGCACCGAACAAGTACCGGGCTACACCTTC
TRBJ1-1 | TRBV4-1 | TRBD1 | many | CASSQPGQGTSEAFF | TGCGCCAGCAGCCAACCGGGACAGGGGACATCTGAAGCTTTCTTT
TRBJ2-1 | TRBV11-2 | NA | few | CASSLASSLANEQFF | TGTGCCAGCAGCTTAGCCTCCTCTTTAGCCAATGAGCAGTTCTTC
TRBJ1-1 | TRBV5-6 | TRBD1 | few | CASSRVQGARPEAFF | TGTGCCAGCAGCCGGGTTCAGGGGGCAAGGCCTGAAGCTTTCTTT
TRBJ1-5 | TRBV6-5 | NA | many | CASKKADSNQPQHF | TGTGCCAGCAAAAAAGCGGATAGCAATCAGCCCCAGCATTTT
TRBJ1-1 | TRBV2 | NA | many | CASTPQEDTEAFF | TGTGCCAGCACCCCCCAGGAGGACACTGAAGCTTTCTTT
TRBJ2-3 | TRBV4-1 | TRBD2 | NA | CASSQASVGRLAGGDTQYF | TGCGCCAGCAGCCAAGCCTCGGTGGGGAGGCTAGCGGGGGGAGATACGCAGTATTTT
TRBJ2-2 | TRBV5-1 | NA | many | CASSFNGELFF | TGCGCCAGCAGCTTTAACGGGGAGCTGTTTTTT
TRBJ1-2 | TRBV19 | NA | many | CASSNSRVNYGYTF | TGTGCCAGTAGTAACTCCAGGGTGAACTATGGCTACACCTTC
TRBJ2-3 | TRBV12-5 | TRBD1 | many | CASGFQTGALTDTQYF | TGTGCTAGTGGTTTTCAGACAGGGGCCCTGACAGATACGCAGTATTTT
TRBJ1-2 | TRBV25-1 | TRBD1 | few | CASSELGTGWSGYTF | TGTGCCAGCAGTGAACTTGGGACAGGGTGGAGTGGCTACACCTTC
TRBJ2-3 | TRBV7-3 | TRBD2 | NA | CASSLLAGDTDTQYF | TGTGCCAGCAGCTTACTAGCGGGGGACACAGATACGCAGTATTTT
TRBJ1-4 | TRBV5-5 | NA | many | CASSLSRTNEKLFF | TGTGCCAGCAGCTTGTCCAGAACTAATGAAAAACTGTTTTTT
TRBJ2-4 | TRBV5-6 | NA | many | CASSLLSGQGRDIQYF | TGTGCCAGCAGCTTGCTTTCAGGGCAGGGGCGGGACATTCAGTACTTC
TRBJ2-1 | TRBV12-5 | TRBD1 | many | CASGQTADGTGFIRDEQFF | TGTGCTAGTGGTCAGACCGCTGACGGGACAGGGTTTATTCGGGATGAGCAGTTCTTC
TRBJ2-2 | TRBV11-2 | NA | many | CASTSVRGGLFF | TGTGCCAGCACCAGCGTCCGGGGAGGGCTGTTTTTT
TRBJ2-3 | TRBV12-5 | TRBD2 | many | CASQREGTDTQYF | TGTGCTAGCCAGCGGGAGGGGACAGATACGCAGTATTTT
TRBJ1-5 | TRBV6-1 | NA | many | CASSEQGSDQPQHF | TGTGCCAGCAGTGAGCAGGGCTCGGATCAGCCCCAGCATTTT
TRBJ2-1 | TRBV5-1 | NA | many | CASSGQEQFF | TGCGCCAGCAGCGGTCAGGAGCAGTTCTTC
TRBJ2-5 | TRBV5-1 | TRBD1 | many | CASSSTGSGLVQETQYF | TGCGCCAGCAGCTCGACAGGGTCGGGATTGGTGCAAGAGACCCAGTACTTC
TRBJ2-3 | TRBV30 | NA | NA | CAWSTSPGYTQYF | TGTGCCTGGAGTACAAGTCCGGGATATACGCAGTATTTT
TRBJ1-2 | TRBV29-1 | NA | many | CSVGGQNYGYTF | TGCAGCGTGGGAGGGCAGAACTATGGCTACACCTTC
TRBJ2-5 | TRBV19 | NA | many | CASSLEVGTQETQYF | TGTGCCAGTAGTTTGGAGGTCGGCACACAAGAGACCCAGTACTTC
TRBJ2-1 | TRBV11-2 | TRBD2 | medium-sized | CASSSSGNEQFF | TGTGCCAGCAGCTCTAGCGGCAATGAGCAGTTCTTC
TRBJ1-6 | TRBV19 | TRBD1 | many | CASSQGAVYNSPLHF | TGTGCCAGTAGCCAGGGGGCAGTTTATAATTCACCCCTCCACTTT
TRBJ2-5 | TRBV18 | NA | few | CASSPDTRDQYF | TGTGCCAGCTCACCCGACACCCGTGATCAGTACTTC
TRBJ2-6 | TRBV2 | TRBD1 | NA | CASSPRQGSWANVLTF | TGTGCCAGCAGTCCTCGACAGGGTTCTTGGGCCAACGTCCTGACTTTC
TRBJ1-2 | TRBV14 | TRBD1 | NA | CASRPTGGNNYGYTF | TGTGCCAGCAGGCCAACAGGGGGGAACAACTATGGCTACACCTTC
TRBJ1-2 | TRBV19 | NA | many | CASNQGVYGYTF | TGTGCCAGTAATCAGGGCGTCTATGGCTACACCTTC
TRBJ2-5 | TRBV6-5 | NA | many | CASSYSPGTPTYF | TGTGCCAGCAGTTACAGCCCCGGGACTCCTACTTACTTC
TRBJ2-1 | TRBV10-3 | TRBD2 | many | CAIRPGGDEQFF | TGTGCCATCCGTCCGGGGGGTGATGAGCAGTTCTTC
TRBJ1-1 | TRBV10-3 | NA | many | CAISDRGRDTEAFF | TGTGCCATCAGTGACAGGGGCCGGGACACTGAAGCTTTCTTT
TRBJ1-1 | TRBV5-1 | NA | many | CASSLGGPRVNTEAFF | TGCGCCAGCAGCTTGGGGGGCCCTAGGGTAAACACTGAAGCTTTCTTT
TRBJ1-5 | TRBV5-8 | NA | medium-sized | CASSLRRDQPQHF | TGTGCCAGCAGCTTGAGGAGGGACCAGCCCCAGCATTTT
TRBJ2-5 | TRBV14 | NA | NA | CASSPTARGQETQYF | TGTGCCAGCAGTCCCACCGCAAGGGGACAAGAGACCCAGTACTTC
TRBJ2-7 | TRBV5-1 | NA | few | CASSLGDYEQYF | TGCGCCAGCAGCTTGGGGGACTACGAGCAGTACTTC
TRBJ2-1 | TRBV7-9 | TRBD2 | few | CASSLVLAGGHNEQFF | TGTGCCAGCAGCTTAGTTCTAGCGGGAGGGCACAATGAGCAGTTCTTC
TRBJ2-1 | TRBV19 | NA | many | CASSILRDSYNEQFF | TGTGCCAGTAGTATTTTGCGGGACTCCTACAATGAGCAGTTCTTC
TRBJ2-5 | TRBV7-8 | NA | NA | CASSPLPRGRAKETQYF | TGTGCCAGCAGCCCGCTCCCCCGCGGCCGAGCGAAGGAGACCCAGTACTTC
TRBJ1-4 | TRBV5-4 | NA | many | CASSLGGTNEKLFF | TGTGCCAGCAGCTTGGGAGGGACTAATGAAAAACTGTTTTTT
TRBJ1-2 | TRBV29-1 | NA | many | CSVEGGEGRGYTF | TGCAGCGTTGAGGGAGGGGAAGGGAGAGGCTACACCTTC
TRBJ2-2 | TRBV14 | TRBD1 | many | CASKPPAPGQGTNTGELFF | TGTGCCAGCAAACCCCCTGCCCCGGGACAGGGGACTAACACCGGGGAGCTGTTTTTT
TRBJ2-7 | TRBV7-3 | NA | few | CASSFGAEQYF | TGTGCCAGCAGCTTTGGGGCCGAGCAGTACTTC
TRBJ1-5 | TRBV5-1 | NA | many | CASSLDGIINQPQHF | TGCGCCAGCAGCTTGGACGGGATTATCAATCAGCCCCAGCATTTT
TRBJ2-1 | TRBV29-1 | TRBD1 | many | CSMPGQGGRNEQFF | TGCAGCATGCCGGGACAGGGAGGTCGAAATGAGCAGTTCTTC
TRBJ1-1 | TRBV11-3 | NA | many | CASSPTSGEGAFF | TGTGCCAGCAGCCCCACAAGCGGGGAGGGAGCTTTCTTT
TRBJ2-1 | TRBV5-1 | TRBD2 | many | CASSLLGTSGSEQFF | TGCGCCAGCAGCTTGCTTGGGACTAGCGGGTCTGAGCAGTTCTTC